The rows below give T cell receptor beta chains drawn from one sample of a study of vaccination and CD4 T cells after COVID-19. TCRdb re-analysed the PCR reads in MiXCR, keeping a single row per CDR3 protein. Among 9,500 to 15,000 distinct CDR3 sequences listed, approximately 50% were seen once. Antigen specificity for these receptors is unknown. The source material was cultured CD4+ T cells from blood, sampled after SARS-CoV-2 vaccination. All receptors derive from a human donor with COVID-19. The CDR3 runs from the conserved cysteine through the conserved F or W. The D gene is left open where the match is weak. Size is stated for part of the rows, as once, few or many counts, or as a class when the clone is expanded.

TRBD2	TRBJ2-5	TRBV20-1	.	CSASFSGGPQETQYF	TGCAGTGCTAGTTTTAGCGGGGGCCCCCAAGAGACCCAGTACTTC
.	TRBJ2-3	TRBV7-9	.	CASSLEVGTSTDTQYF	TGTGCCAGCAGCTTAGAGGTGGGGACGAGCACAGATACGCAGTATTTT
TRBD1	TRBJ2-7	TRBV5-4	.	CASSRGQGSVLGYEQYF	TGTGCCAGCAGCCGTGGACAGGGGTCGGTTTTAGGTTACGAGCAGTACTTC
.	TRBJ2-1	TRBV19	.	CASSMANEQFF	TGTGCCAGTAGTATGGCCAATGAGCAGTTCTTC
.	TRBJ1-1	TRBV6-5	few	CASSYSMVSGLIAEAFF	TGTGCCAGCAGTTACTCGATGGTCTCGGGTCTGATCGCTGAAGCTTTCTTT
TRBD1	TRBJ2-7	TRBV20-1	few	CSARGWVGQTDFTGKQYF	TGCAGTGCTAGAGGATGGGTGGGACAGACGGACTTTACTGGGAAGCAGTACTTC
.	TRBJ1-1	TRBV19	.	CASTRGGPGTEAFF	TGTGCCAGTACCCGGGGGGGCCCTGGCACTGAAGCTTTCTTT
TRBD1	TRBJ1-2	TRBV20-1	.	CSARDRAYGYTF	TGCAGTGCTAGGGACAGGGCCTATGGCTACACCTTC
TRBD1	TRBJ2-5	TRBV20-1	.	CSATRDRGRETQYF	TGCAGTGCTACCCGGGACAGGGGAAGGGAGACCCAGTACTTC
.	TRBJ2-1	TRBV6-1	medium-sized	CASSEGRGTYNEQFF	TGTGCCAGCAGTGAAGGGAGGGGAACCTACAATGAGCAGTTCTTC
.	TRBJ2-6	TRBV30	once	CAWSVDGSGANVLTF	TGTGCCTGGAGTGTCGATGGCTCTGGGGCCAACGTCCTGACTTTC
.	TRBJ1-6	TRBV20-1	few	CSAREARQNNSPLHF	TGCAGTGCTAGAGAGGCACGACAAAATAATTCACCCCTCCACTTT
.	TRBJ2-3	TRBV19	few	CASSPDKSSTDTQYF	TGTGCCAGTAGCCCGGACAAGTCTAGCACAGATACGCAGTATTTT
.	TRBJ2-3	TRBV19	.	CATWLADTQYF	TGTGCCACGTGGCTAGCAGATACGCAGTATTTT
.	TRBJ2-7	TRBV28	.	CASSYGPGNYEQYF	TGTGCCAGCAGTTACGGCCCCGGAAACTACGAGCAGTACTTC
TRBD2	TRBJ2-5	TRBV7-9	.	CASSSPGLAAETQYF	TGTGCCAGCAGCTCGCCGGGACTAGCGGCCGAGACCCAGTACTTC
TRBD2	TRBJ2-2	TRBV10-3	.	CASQGLSGGTNTGELFF	TGTGCCAGCCAAGGTTTATCGGGGGGGACGAACACCGGGGAGCTGTTTTTT
TRBD2	TRBJ2-3	TRBV6-1	few	CASSGLAGGATDTQYF	TGTGCCAGCAGTGGACTAGCGGGGGGGGCAACAGATACGCAGTATTTT
.	TRBJ2-5	TRBV6-5	.	CASSLWGLQETQYF	TGTGCCAGCAGTTTATGGGGTTTACAAGAGACCCAGTACTTC
TRBD1	TRBJ1-5	TRBV5-1	.	CASSLGGGGSNQPQHF	TGCGCCAGCAGCTTGGGAGGGGGCGGAAGCAATCAGCCCCAGCATTTT
TRBD1	TRBJ1-2	TRBV19	.	CASSLQGDYGYTF	TGTGCCAGTAGTCTACAGGGGGACTATGGCTACACCTTC
.	TRBJ2-3	TRBV11-2	.	CASSTGAKTGDTQYF	TGTGCCAGCAGCACCGGGGCCAAAACGGGGGATACGCAGTATTTT
TRBD2	TRBJ2-3	TRBV20-1	few	CSASKLAGTTDTQYF	TGCAGTGCTTCTAAACTAGCGGGGACCACAGATACGCAGTATTTT
.	TRBJ1-2	TRBV6-1	few	CASSHRDTPIGGTF	TGTGCCAGCAGCCACCGGGACACTCCGATCGGGGGTACCTTC
.	TRBJ1-3	TRBV20-1	.	CSAARQGRGNTIYF	TGCAGTGCTGCCCGGCAAGGGCGCGGAAACACCATATATTTT
.	TRBJ1-2	TRBV19	once	CTSSIAPAATYGYTF	TGTACCAGTAGTATAGCCCCGGCGGCCACCTATGGCTACACCTTC
.	TRBJ2-7	TRBV5-4	few	CASSPTGRSYEQYF	TGTGCCAGCAGCCCTACAGGGAGATCCTACGAGCAGTACTTC
TRBD1	TRBJ1-1	TRBV2	.	CASRATGENTEAFF	TGTGCCAGCAGGGCTACAGGGGAGAACACTGAAGCTTTCTTT
TRBD1	TRBJ1-2	TRBV4-3	few	CASSQGGQGSYGYTF	TGCGCCAGCAGCCAAGGCGGACAGGGAAGCTATGGCTACACCTTC
.	TRBJ2-5	TRBV30	.	CAWSDGALETQYF	TGTGCCTGGAGTGATGGGGCCCTGGAGACCCAGTACTTC
.	TRBJ1-2	TRBV20-1	once	CSAREGRVNYGYTF	TGCAGTGCTAGAGAGGGCAGGGTAAACTATGGCTACACCTTC
.	TRBJ2-5	TRBV6-1	.	CASRTGQETQYF	TGTGCCAGCAGGACAGGCCAAGAGACCCAGTACTTC
TRBD1	TRBJ2-2	TRBV7-6	.	CASSVRGLGTGELFF	TGTGCCAGCAGCGTCAGGGGGCTCGGCACCGGGGAGCTGTTTTTT
.	TRBJ2-5	TRBV2	few	CASSEARQSVETQYF	TGTGCCAGCAGTGAAGCTCGACAGTCGGTGGAGACCCAGTACTTC
.	TRBJ1-5	TRBV20-1	.	CSARATGTTAHQPQHF	TGCAGTGCTAGAGCTACCGGGACAACGGCTCATCAGCCCCAGCATTTT
.	TRBJ1-6	TRBV2	.	CASSSDYNSPLHF	TGTGCCAGCAGTTCAGATTATAATTCACCCCTCCACTTT
.	TRBJ1-2	TRBV20-1	.	CSARDRILHGDTF	TGCAGTGCTAGAGATCGGATTCTTCACGGCGACACCTTC
.	TRBJ1-2	TRBV6-1	.	CASSHGPGPNYGYTF	TGTGCCAGCAGTCATGGGCCAGGGCCTAACTATGGCTACACCTTC
TRBD2	TRBJ2-3	TRBV7-2	.	CASTSYGGADTQYF	TGTGCCAGCACCTCCTACGGGGGGGCGGATACGCAGTATTTT
TRBD1	TRBJ1-1	TRBV6-1	.	CVSSHGQGNTEAFF	TGTGTCAGCAGTCACGGACAGGGCAACACTGAAGCTTTCTTT
TRBD2	TRBJ2-7	TRBV5-4	few	CASSLQTSGTYEQYF	TGTGCCAGCAGCTTACAGACTAGCGGGACCTACGAGCAGTACTTC
.	TRBJ2-2	TRBV7-6	.	CASSPGPNTGELFF	TGTGCCAGCAGCCCGGGGCCGAACACCGGGGAGCTGTTTTTT
.	TRBJ1-6	TRBV27	few	CASSLPGNNSPLHF	TGTGCCAGCAGTTTGCCGGGAAATAATTCACCCCTCCACTTT
TRBD1	TRBJ2-3	TRBV6-5	.	CASSYTGVGTDTQYF	TGTGCCAGCAGTTACACAGGGGTCGGCACAGATACGCAGTATTTT
TRBD1	TRBJ1-5	TRBV25-1	large	CASSTQGLNQPQHF	TGTGCCAGCAGTACACAGGGGCTCAATCAGCCCCAGCATTTT
TRBD1	TRBJ1-6	TRBV2	.	CASSDRQGANSPLHF	TGTGCCAGCAGTGACCGGCAGGGGGCAAATTCACCCCTCCACTTT
TRBD2	TRBJ2-7	TRBV12-3/TRBV12-4	.	CASSLAGLALYEQYF	TGTGCCAGCAGTTTAGCGGGACTAGCTCTCTACGAGCAGTACTTC
TRBD1	TRBJ1-2	TRBV7-2	once	CASRWDRREPNYGYTF	TGTGCCAGCAGATGGGACAGGAGAGAACCTAACTATGGCTACACCTTC
TRBD1	TRBJ1-5	TRBV20-1	.	CSARSGTVGTQPQHF	TGCAGTGCTAGATCGGGGACAGTTGGTACCCAGCCCCAGCATTTT
.	TRBJ2-6	TRBV19	few	CASSIYVGAGANVLTF	TGTGCCAGTAGTATCTACGTCGGGGCTGGGGCCAACGTCCTGACTTTC
TRBD1	TRBJ2-5	TRBV2	.	CASSEPGQGVETQYF	TGTGCCAGCAGCGAACCGGGACAGGGAGTAGAGACCCAGTACTTC
.	TRBJ1-1	TRBV20-1	.	CSARDPGSSEAFF	TGCAGTGCTAGAGATCCAGGTTCTAGTGAAGCTTTCTTT
TRBD1	TRBJ2-7	TRBV24-1	.	CATSDSGQGPMEQYF	TGTGCCACCAGTGACTCTGGACAGGGACCTATGGAGCAGTACTTC
.	TRBJ2-1	TRBV9	.	CASSVGGLTYNEQFF	TGTGCCAGCAGCGTAGGAGGTCTTACCTACAATGAGCAGTTCTTC
.	TRBJ1-2	TRBV28	.	CASSSTDGAGGYTF	TGTGCCAGCAGTTCAACCGACGGAGCGGGGGGCTACACCTTC
.	TRBJ1-2	TRBV19	.	CASSTQANYGYTF	TGTGCCAGTAGTACCCAGGCCAACTATGGCTACACCTTC
TRBD2	TRBJ2-3	TRBV19	.	CASSIDRAGGTDTQYF	TGTGCCAGTAGTATAGATAGGGCGGGGGGAACAGATACGCAGTATTTT